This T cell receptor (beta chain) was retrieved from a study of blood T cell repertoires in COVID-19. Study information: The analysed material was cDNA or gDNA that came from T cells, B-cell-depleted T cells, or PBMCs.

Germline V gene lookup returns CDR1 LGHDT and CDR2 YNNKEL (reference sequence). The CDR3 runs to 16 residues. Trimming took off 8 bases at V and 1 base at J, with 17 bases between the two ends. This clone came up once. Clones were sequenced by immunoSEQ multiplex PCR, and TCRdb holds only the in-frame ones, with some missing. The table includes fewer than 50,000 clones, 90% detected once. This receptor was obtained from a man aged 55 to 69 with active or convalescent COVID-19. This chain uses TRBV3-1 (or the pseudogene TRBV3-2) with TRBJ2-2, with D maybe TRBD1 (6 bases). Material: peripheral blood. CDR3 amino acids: CASLPPWGRNTGELFF. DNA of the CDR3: TGTGCCAGCCTCCCCCCGTGGGGGCGGAACACCGGGGAGCTGTTTTTT.